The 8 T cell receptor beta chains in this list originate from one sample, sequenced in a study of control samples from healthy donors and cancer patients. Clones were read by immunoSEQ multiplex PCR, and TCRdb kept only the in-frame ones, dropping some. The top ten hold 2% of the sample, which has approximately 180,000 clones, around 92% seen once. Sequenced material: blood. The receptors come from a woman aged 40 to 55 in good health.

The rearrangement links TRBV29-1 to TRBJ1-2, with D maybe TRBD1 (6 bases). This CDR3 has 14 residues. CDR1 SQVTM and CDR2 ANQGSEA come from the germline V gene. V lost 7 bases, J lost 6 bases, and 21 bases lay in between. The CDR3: CSAAGATGTNGYTF. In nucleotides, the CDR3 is TGCAGCGCCGCGGGGGCTACAGGGACGAATGGCTACACCTTC.

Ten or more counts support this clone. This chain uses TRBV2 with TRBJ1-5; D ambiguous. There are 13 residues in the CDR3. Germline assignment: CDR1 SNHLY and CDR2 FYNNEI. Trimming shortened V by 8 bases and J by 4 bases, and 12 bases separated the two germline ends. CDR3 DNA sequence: TGTGCCAGCGGAGCAAATGCGAATCAGCCCCAGCATTTT. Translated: CASGANANQPQHF.

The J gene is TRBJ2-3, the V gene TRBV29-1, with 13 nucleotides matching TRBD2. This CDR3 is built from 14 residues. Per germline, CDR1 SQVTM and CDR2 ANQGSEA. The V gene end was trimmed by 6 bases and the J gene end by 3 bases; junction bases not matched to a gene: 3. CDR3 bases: TGCAGCGTCATACTAGCGGGGGGGACAGATACGCAGTATTTT. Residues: CSVILAGGTDTQYF.

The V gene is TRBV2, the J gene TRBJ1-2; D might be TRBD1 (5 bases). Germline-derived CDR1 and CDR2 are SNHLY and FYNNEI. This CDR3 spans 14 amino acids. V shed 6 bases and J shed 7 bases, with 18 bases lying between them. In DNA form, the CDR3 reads TGTGCCAGCAGCCCACCCCAAGGGGACGGTGGCTACACCTTC. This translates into CASSPPQGDGGYTF.

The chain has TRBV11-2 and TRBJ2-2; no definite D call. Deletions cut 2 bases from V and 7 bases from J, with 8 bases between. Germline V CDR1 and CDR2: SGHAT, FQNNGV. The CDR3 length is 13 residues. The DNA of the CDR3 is TGTGCCAGCAGCTTATATAATTTCGGGGAGCTGTTTTTT. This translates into CASSLYNFGELFF.

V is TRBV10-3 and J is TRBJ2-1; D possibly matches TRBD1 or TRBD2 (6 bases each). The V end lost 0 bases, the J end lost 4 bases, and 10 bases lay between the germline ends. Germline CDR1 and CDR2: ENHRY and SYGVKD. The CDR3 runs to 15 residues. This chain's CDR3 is CAISESAGTYNEQFF. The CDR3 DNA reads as TGTGCCATCAGTGAGTCGGCGGGGACATACAATGAGCAGTTCTTC.

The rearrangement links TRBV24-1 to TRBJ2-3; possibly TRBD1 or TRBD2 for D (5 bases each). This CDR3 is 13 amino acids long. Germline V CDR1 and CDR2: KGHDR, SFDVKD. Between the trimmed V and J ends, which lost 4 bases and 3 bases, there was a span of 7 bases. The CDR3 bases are TGTGCCACCAGTGAATGGGGGACAGATACGCAGTATTTT. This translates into CATSEWGTDTQYF.

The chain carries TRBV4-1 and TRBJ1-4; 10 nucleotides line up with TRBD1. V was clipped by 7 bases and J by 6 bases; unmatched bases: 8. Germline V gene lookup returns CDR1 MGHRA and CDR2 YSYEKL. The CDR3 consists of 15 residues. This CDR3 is CASKRQGAMDEKLFF. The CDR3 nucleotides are TGCGCCAGCAAAAGACAGGGGGCGATGGATGAAAAACTGTTTTTT.